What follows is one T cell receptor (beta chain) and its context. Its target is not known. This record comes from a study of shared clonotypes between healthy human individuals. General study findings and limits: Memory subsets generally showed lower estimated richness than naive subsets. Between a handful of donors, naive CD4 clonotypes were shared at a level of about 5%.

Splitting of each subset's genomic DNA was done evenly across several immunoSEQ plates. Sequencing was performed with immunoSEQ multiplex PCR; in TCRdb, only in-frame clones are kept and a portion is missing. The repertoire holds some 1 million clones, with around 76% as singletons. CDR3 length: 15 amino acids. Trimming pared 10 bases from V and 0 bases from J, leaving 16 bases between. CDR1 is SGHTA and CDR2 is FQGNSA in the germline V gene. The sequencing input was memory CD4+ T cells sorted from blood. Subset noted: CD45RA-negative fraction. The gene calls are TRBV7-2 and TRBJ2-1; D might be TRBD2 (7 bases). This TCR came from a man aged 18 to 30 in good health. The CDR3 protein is CATKGGVSSYNEQFF. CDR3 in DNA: TGTGCCACCAAAGGGGGGGTGAGCTCCTACAATGAGCAGTTCTTC.